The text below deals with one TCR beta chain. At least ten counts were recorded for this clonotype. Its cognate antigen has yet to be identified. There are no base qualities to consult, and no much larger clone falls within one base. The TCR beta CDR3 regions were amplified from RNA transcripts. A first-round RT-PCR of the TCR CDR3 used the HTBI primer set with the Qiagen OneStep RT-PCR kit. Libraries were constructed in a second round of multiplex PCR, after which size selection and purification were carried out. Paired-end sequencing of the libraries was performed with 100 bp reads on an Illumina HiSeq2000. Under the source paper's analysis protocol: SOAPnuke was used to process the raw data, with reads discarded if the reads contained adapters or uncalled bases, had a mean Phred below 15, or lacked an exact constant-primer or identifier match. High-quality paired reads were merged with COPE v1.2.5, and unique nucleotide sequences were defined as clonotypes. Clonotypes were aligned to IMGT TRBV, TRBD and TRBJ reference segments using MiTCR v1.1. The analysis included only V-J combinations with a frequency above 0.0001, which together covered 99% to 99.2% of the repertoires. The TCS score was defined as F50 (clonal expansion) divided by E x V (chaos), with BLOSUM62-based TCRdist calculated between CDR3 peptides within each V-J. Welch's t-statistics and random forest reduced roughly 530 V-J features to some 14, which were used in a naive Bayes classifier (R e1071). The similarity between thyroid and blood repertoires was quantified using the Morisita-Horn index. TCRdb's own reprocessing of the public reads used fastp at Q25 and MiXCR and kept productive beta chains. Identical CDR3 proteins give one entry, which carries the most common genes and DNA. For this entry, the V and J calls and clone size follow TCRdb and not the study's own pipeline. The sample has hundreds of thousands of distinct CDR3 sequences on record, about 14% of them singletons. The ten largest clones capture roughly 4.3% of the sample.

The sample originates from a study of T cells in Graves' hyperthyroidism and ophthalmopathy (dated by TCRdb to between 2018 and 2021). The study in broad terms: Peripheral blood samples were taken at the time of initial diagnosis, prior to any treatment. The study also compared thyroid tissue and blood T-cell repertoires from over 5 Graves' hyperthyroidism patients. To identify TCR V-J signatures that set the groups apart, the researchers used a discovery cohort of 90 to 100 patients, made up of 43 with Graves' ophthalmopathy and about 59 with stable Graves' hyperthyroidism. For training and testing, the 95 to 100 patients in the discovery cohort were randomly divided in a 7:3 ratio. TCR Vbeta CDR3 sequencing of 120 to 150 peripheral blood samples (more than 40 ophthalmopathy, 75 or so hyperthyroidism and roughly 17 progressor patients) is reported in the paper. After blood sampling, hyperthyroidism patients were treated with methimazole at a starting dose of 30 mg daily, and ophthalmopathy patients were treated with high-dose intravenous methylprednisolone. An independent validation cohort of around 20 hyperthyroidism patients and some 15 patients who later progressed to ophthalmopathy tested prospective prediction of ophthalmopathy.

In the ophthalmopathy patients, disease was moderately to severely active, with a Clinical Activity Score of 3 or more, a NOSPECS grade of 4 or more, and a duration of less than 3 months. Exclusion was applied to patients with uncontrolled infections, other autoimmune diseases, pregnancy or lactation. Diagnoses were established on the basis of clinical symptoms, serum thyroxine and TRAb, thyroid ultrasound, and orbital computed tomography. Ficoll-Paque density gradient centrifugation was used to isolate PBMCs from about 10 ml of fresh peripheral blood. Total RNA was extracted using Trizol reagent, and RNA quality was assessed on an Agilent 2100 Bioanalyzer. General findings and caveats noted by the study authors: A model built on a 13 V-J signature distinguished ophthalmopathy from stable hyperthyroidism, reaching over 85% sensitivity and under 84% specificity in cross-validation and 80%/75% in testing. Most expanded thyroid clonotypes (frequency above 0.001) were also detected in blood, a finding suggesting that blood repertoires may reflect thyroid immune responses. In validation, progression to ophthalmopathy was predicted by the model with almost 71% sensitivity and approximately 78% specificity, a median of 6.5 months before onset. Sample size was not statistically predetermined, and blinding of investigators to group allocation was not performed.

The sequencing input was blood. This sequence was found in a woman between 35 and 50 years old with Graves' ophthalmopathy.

The bases read TGTGCCAGCAGTTCCCAGCGGATTACCTACGAGCAGTACTTC. The encoded protein is CASSSQRITYEQYF. The chain uses TRBV6-2 or TRBV6-3 and TRBJ2-7; D gene: possibly TRBD2, on 5 matching bases. At the junction V is shortened by 4 bases and J by 2 bases, with 12 bases in between. The CDR1 and CDR2 encoded by the germline V gene are MNHEY and SVGEGT. The CDR3 contains 14 residues, cysteine and phenylalanine counted. CDR3 DNA is the only sequence kept; it has 42 bases, read in frame from the first base.